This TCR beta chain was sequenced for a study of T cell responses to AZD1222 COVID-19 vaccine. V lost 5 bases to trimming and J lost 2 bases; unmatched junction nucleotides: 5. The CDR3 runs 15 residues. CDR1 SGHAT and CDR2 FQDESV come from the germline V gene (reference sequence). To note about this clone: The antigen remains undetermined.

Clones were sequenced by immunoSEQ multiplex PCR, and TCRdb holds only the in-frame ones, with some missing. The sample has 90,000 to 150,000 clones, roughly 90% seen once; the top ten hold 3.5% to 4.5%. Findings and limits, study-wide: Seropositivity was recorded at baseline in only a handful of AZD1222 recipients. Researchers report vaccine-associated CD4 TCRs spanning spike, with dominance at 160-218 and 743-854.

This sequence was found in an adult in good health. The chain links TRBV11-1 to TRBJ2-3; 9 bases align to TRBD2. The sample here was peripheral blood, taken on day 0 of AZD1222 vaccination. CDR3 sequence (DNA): TGTGCCAGCAGCCCTGGGACTAGCCTCACAGATACGCAGTATTTT. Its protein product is CASSPGTSLTDTQYF.